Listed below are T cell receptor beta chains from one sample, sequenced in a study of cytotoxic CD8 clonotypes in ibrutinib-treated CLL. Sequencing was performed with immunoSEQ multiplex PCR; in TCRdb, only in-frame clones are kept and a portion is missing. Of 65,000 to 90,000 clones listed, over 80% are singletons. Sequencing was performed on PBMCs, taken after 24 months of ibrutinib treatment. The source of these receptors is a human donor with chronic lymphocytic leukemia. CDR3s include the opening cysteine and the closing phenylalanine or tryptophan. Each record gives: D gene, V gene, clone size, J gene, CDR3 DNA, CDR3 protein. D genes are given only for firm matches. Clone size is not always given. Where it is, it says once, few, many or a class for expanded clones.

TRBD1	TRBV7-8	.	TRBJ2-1	TGTGCCAGCAGCTCCATATATTGGACAGGGGGCAATGAGCAGTTCTTC	CASSSIYWTGGNEQFF
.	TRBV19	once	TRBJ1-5	TGTGCCAGTAGTATAGCCGCCTCAAGCAATCAGCCCCAGCATTTT	CASSIAASSNQPQHF
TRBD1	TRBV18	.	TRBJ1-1	TGTGCCAGCTCACCTCCGGGACAGCTGAACACTGAAGCTTTCTTT	CASSPPGQLNTEAFF
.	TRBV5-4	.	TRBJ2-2	TGTGCCAGCAACGCGGGACCGGACACCGGGGAGCTGTTTTTT	CASNAGPDTGELFF
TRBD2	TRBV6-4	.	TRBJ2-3	TGTGCCAGCAAAATTAGCGGGAAGAGCACAGATACGCAGTATTTT	CASKISGKSTDTQYF
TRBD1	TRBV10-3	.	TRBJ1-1	TGTGCCATCAGTGGGTCGACAGGGTATGACACTGAAGCTTTCTTT	CAISGSTGYDTEAFF
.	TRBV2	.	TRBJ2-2	TGTGCCAGCAGTGAAGTGGGGTTGGGCGGGGAGCTGTTTTTT	CASSEVGLGGELFF
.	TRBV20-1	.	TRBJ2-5	TGCAGTGCTAGACCGGGAGAGACCCAGTACTTC	CSARPGETQYF
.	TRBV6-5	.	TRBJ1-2	TGTGCCAGCAGACCCCTGGCCACTTTAGGGGGTGGCTACACCTTC	CASRPLATLGGGYTF
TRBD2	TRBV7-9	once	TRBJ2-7	TGTGCCAGCAGCTTACGGGGGGTGGAGGACGAGCAGTACTTC	CASSLRGVEDEQYF
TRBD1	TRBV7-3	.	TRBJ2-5	TGTGCCAGCAGCCCAGGGGGCGGGGAGACCCAGTACTTC	CASSPGGGETQYF
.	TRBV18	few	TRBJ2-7	TGTGCCAGCTCCCCAGGGACCTACGAGCAGTACTTC	CASSPGTYEQYF
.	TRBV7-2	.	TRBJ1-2	TGTGCCAGCAGCACCCAGACGGACCCTGCAATTGGCTACACCTTC	CASSTQTDPAIGYTF
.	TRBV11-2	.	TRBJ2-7	TGTGCCAGCAGCTTACCGGGACTTCGGGAGCAGTACTTC	CASSLPGLREQYF
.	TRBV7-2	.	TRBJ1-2	TGTGCCAGCAGCTTATCCCTCTTCGGCTACACCTTC	CASSLSLFGYTF
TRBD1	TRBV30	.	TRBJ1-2	TGTGCCTGGAGTGCAGGGGGCGACTATGGCTACACCTTC	CAWSAGGDYGYTF
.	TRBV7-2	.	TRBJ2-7	TGTGCCAGCAGCTTAGGAGGCAGAACCTACGAGCAGTACTTC	CASSLGGRTYEQYF
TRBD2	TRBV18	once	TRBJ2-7	TGTGCCAGCTCACCACCGGGACTAGCGGGATACTACGAGCAGTACTTC	CASSPPGLAGYYEQYF
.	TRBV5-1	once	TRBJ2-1	TGCGCCAGCAGCCCTCACGGGGGTCAGGGGTACAATGAGCAGTTCTTC	CASSPHGGQGYNEQFF
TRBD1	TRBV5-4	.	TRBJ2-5	TGTGCCAGCACCACGACAGGGCAAGAGACCCAGTACTTC	CASTTTGQETQYF
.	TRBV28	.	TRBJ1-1	TGTGCCAGCAGTTCGCAGGGGCGGACTGAAGCTTTCTTT	CASSSQGRTEAFF
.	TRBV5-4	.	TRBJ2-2	TGTGCCAGCAGCTTTCCCGCAGGGGCGGACACCGGGGAGCTGTTTTTT	CASSFPAGADTGELFF
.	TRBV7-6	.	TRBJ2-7	TGTGCCAGCAGAGGCCTAGTATCCTACGAGCAGTACTTC	CASRGLVSYEQYF
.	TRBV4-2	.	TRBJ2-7	TGTGCCAGCAGCCAGATAAGACCGGGTAGCGAGCAGTACTTC	CASSQIRPGSEQYF
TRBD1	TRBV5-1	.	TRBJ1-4	TGCGCCAGCAGCTTCGGTTTGACAGGGACTAATGAAAAACTGTTTTTT	CASSFGLTGTNEKLFF
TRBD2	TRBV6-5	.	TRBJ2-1	TGTGCCAGCAGCCTTTCGGGAGGGCCCTACAATGAGCAGTTCTTC	CASSLSGGPYNEQFF
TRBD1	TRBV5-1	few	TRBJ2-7	TGCGCCAGCAGCTTGACGTCTGGGGGACAGGGGACCCGCCTTTACGAGCAGTACTTC	CASSLTSGGQGTRLYEQYF
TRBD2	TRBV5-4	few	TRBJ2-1	TGTGCCAGCAGCTTGCCTAGCGGGGCATACAATGAGCAGTTCTTC	CASSLPSGAYNEQFF
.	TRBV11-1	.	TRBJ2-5	TGTGCCAGCAGCTCGTCGGGGGAAATCCAAGAGACCCAGTACTTC	CASSSSGEIQETQYF
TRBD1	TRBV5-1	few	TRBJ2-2	TGCGCCAGCAGCTCCGGGACAGGGATCGGGGAGCTGTTTTTT	CASSSGTGIGELFF
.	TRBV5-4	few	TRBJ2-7	TGTGCCAGCAGCTTGGATTATAACGAGCAGTACTTC	CASSLDYNEQYF
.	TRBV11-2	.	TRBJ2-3	TGTGCCAGCAGCTTAGATGGATCGGGCACAGATACGCAGTATTTT	CASSLDGSGTDTQYF
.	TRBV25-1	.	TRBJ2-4	TGTGCCAGCATGAAACGGGAAGTAAACATTCAGTACTTC	CASMKREVNIQYF
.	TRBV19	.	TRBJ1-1	TGTGCCAGTAGTATCGGCGTTCAAAACACTGAAGCTTTCTTT	CASSIGVQNTEAFF
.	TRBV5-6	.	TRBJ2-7	TGTGCCAGCAGCTTGTATCAGGTCTCCTACGAGCAGTACTTC	CASSLYQVSYEQYF
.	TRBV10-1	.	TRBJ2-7	TGCGCCAGCAATGTCCCCGCGCGCGCAGGGCGCTCCTACGAGCAGTACTTC	CASNVPARAGRSYEQYF
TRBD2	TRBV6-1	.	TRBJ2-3	TGTGCCAGCAGTGGAAGGTTACTAGCGGCTAGCACAGATACGCAGTATTTT	CASSGRLLAASTDTQYF
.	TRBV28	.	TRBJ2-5	TGTGCCAGCAGACAGACAGCCCCCCTCCAAGAGACCCAGTACTTC	CASRQTAPLQETQYF
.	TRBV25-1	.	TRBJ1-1	TGTGCCAGCAGTGAATATGGCAGGGTGGGCCCTGAAGCTTTCTTT	CASSEYGRVGPEAFF
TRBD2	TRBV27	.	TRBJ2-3	TGTGCCAGCAGTTTATTCGGGACTAGCGGCACGAATACGCAGTATTTT	CASSLFGTSGTNTQYF
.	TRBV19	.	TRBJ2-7	TGTGCCAGTAGTGGGGCGGGAAGGCGGTACGAGCAGTACTTC	CASSGAGRRYEQYF
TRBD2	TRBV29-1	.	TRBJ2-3	TGCAGCGTTAGTTCCAGCGGGAGGGCAGATACGCAGTATTTT	CSVSSSGRADTQYF
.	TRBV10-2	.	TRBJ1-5	TGCGCCAGCAGTGAAGCAGGACCCAATCAGCCCCAGCATTTT	CASSEAGPNQPQHF
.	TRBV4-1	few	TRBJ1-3	TGCGCCAGCAGCCAAGATTCGGCGGGAATCCGAAACACCATATATTTT	CASSQDSAGIRNTIYF
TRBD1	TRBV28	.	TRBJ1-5	TGTGCCAGCAGTTTATCAGGGGGGGCAAGCCAGCCCCAGCATTTT	CASSLSGGASQPQHF
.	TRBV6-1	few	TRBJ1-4	TGTGCCAGCAGTGGGACGTGGGCAACTAATGAAAAACTGTTTTTT	CASSGTWATNEKLFF